This T cell receptor (beta chain) derives from a study of tumor-infiltrating lymphocytes in primary liver carcinoma. Unsorted whole blood yielded the blood RNA, and germline DNA was also extracted. Overall study results and limits: With p = 0.039, the top-250-clone fraction in tumors significantly exceeded that in blood. Tumor region pairs showed greater overlap than either tumor-adjacent or tumor-blood pairs did.

V lost 0 bases and J 9 bases, leaving 16 bases between the germline ends. Germline CDR1 is SGHRS and CDR2 is YFSETQ. The CDR3 extends over 15 amino acids. Reverse transcription of approximately 500 ng total RNA with a constant-region primer produced TCR beta cDNA. Libraries for TCR beta were built through three nested multiplex PCR rounds, which together made up a slightly modified ARM-PCR procedure. For approximately 11 cycles apiece, the opening two PCR rounds ran with TRBV1-TRBV30 forward primers and a C-beta reverse primer. In TCRdb, the multiplex PCR reads were re-called with MiXCR into one record per CDR3 protein. The repertoire holds fewer than 350,000 distinct CDR3 sequences, less than 75% seen once, with roughly 9% in the top ten. This clonotype was detected once. The antigen remains undetermined.

This chain uses TRBV5-1 with TRBJ2-1; D might be TRBD2 (5 bases). The clonotype comes from a man between 40 and 49 years old with primary liver carcinoma and hepatitis B virus infection. Sequencing was carried out using peripheral blood. CDR3 sequence: CASSLGGSSCSEQFF. In nucleotides, the CDR3 is TGCGCCAGCAGCTTGGGAGGGAGCTCCTGCAGTGAGCAGTTCTTC.